This T cell receptor (beta chain) came from a study of blood T cells in healthy people across ages. Primers used in a second PCR of roughly 6 to 12 cycles were a sample-barcoded 5' primer and a J-beta primer mix. A template-switch adaptor with 12 random nucleotides tagged each cDNA molecule. TCRdb reanalysed the 5' RACE reads using MiXCR and keeps one entry per CDR3 protein. The sample holds 1.5 million to 1.8 million distinct CDR3 sequences, 40% to 45% seen once. Total RNA extracted from each sample amounted to at least 6 micrograms. V lost 6 bases and J lost 3, with 12 bases in between. Germline V gene lookup returns CDR1 MNHEY and CDR2 SVGEGT. The CDR3 is 15 amino acids.

The sequence came from a young woman in good health. Sequenced: blood. The chain couples TRBV6-2 or TRBV6-3 to TRBJ2-6; D unresolved. CDR3 nucleotide sequence: TGTGCCAGCAGCTCCTTGGGTTTTGGGGCCAACGTCCTGACTTTC. Translation gives CASSSLGFGANVLTF.